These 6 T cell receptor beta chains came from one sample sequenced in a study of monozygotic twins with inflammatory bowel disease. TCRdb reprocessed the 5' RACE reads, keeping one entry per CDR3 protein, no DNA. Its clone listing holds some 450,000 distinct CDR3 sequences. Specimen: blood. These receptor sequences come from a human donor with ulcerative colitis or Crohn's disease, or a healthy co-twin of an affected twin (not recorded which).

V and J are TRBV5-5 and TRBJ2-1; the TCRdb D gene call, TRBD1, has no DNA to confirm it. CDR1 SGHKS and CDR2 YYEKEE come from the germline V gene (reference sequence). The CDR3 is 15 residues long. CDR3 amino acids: CASSLSGGPYNEQFF.

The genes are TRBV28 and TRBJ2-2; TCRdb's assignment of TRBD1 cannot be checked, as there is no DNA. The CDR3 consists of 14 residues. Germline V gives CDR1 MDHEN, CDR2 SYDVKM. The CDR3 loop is CASFRWAATGELFF.

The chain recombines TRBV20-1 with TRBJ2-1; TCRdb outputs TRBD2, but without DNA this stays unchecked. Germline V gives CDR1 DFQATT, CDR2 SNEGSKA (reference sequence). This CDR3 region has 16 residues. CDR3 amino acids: CSARLAGGLSYNEQFF.

CDR3 loop: CASRLGGASNQPQHF. The chain combines TRBV12-3 or TRBV12-4 with TRBJ1-5; there is no DNA to check the TCRdb D call of TRBD1. The CDR3 consists of 15 residues.

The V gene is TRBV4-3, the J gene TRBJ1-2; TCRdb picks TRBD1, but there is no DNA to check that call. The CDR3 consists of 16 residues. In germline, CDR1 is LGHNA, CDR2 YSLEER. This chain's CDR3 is CASSQDWTGGDYGYTF.

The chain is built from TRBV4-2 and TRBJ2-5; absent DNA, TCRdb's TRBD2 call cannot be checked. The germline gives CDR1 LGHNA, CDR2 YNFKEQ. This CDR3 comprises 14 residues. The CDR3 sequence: CASSQGTRGETQYF.